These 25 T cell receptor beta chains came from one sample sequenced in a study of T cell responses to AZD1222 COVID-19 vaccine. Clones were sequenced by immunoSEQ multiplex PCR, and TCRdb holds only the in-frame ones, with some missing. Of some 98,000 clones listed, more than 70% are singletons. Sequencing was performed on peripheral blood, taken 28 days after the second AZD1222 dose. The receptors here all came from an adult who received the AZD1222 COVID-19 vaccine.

CDR3 nucleotides: TGTGCCACCAGCAGAGATAGACATAATCAGCCCCAGCATTTT. This translates into CATSRDRHNQPQHF. V gene TRBV15 combines with J gene TRBJ1-5; no definite D call. From germline, CDR1 is LNHNV and CDR2 YYDKDF (reference sequence). Between the trimmed V and J ends, which lost 0 bases and 4 bases, there was a span of 7 bases. The CDR3 has 14 amino acids.

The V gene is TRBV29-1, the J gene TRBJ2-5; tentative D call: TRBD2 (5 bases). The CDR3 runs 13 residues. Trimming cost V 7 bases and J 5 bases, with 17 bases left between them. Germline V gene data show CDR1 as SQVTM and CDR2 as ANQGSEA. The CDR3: CSGGSGRVETQYF. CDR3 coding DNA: TGCAGCGGGGGATCGGGGAGAGTGGAGACCCAGTACTTC.

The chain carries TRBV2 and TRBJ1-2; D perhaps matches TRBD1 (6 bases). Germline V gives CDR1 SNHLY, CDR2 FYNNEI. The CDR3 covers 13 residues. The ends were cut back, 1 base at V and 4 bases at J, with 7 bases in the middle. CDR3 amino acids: CASSEGGRYGYTF. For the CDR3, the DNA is TGTGCCAGCAGTGAAGGGGGGCGCTATGGCTACACCTTC.

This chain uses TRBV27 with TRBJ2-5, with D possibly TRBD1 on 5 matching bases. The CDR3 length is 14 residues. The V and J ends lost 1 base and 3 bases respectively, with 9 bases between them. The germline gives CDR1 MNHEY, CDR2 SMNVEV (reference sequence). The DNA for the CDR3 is TGTGCCAGCAGTTTATGGGGCAGCAAAGAGACCCAGTACTTC. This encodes CASSLWGSKETQYF.

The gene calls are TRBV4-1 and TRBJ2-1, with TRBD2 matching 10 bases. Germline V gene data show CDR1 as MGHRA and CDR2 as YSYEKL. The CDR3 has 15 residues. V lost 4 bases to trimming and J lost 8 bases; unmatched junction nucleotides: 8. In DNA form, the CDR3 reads TGCGCCAGCAGCCCTCGCCTAGCGGGAGTTCATGAGCAGTTCTTC. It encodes CASSPRLAGVHEQFF.

CDR3 residues: CASSPTSRQGAYEQYF. CDR3 nucleotide sequence: TGCGCCAGCAGCCCCACTTCCCGCCAGGGCGCCTACGAGCAGTACTTC. The rearrangement uses TRBV4-1 and TRBJ2-7; a possible D gene is TRBD1 (5 bases). This CDR3 has 16 amino acids. Between the trimmed V and J ends, which lost 4 bases and 2 bases, there was a span of 18 bases. CDR1 and CDR2 from the germline V gene are MGHRA and YSYEKL.

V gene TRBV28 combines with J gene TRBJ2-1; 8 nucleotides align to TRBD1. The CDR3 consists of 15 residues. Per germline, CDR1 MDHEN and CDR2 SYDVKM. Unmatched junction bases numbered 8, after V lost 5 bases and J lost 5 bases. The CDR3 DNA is TGTGCCAGCAGTATCCCAGGGGGCTGGGACAATGAGCAGTTCTTC. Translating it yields CASSIPGGWDNEQFF.

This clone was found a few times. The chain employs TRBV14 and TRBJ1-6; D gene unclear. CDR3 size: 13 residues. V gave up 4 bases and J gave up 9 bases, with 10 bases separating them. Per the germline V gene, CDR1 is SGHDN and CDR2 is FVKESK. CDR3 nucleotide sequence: TGTGCCAGCAGCCTGACTTCGGGTTCACCCCTCCACTTT. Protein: CASSLTSGSPLHF.

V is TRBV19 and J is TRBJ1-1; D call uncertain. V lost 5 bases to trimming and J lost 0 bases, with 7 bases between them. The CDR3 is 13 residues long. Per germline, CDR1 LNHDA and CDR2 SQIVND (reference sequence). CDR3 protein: CASSVQLNTEAFF. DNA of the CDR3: TGTGCCAGTAGTGTACAGTTGAACACTGAAGCTTTCTTT.

CDR3: CASSPRTGTENEKLFF. CDR3 bases: TGTGCCAGCTCACCACGGACCGGGACAGAGAATGAAAAACTGTTTTTT. The V and J genes are TRBV18 and TRBJ1-4; 7 bases are shared with TRBD1. In germline, CDR1 is KGHSH, CDR2 LQKENI. J lost 5 bases, V lost 1 base, and 7 bases had no gene match. The CDR3 runs 16 residues.

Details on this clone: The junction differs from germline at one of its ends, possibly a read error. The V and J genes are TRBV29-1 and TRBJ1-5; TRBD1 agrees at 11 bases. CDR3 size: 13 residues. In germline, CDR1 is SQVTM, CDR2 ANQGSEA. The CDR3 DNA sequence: TGCAGCGCAAGGACAGGGGGCAACCAGCCCCAGCATTTT. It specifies CSARTGGNQPQHF.

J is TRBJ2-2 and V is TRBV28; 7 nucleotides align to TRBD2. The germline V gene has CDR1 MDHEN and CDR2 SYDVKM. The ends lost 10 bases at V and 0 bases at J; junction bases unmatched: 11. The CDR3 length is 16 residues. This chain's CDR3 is CAIPGLYPPNTGELFF. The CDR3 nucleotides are TGTGCCATCCCGGGACTATACCCGCCGAACACCGGGGAGCTGTTTTTT.

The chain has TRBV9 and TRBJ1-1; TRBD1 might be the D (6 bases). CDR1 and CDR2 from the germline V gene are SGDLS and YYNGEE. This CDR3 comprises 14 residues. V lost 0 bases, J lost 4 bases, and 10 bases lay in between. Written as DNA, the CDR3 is TGTGCCAGCAGCGTAGCGGGGGGCACCACTGAAGCTTTCTTT. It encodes CASSVAGGTTEAFF.

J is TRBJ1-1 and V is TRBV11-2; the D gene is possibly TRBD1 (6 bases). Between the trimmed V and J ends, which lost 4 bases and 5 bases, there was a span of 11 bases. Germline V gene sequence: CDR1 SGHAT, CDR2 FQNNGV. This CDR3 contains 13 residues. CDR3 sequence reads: CASSYLTGTEAFF. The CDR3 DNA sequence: TGTGCCAGCAGCTACCTCACAGGGACTGAAGCTTTCTTT.

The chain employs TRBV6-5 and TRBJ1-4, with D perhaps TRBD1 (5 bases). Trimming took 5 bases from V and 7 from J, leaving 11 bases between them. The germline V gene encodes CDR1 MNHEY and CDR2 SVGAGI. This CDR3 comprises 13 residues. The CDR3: CASSRGSVEKLFF. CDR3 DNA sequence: TGTGCCAGCAGTAGGGGTAGTGTTGAAAAACTGTTTTTT.

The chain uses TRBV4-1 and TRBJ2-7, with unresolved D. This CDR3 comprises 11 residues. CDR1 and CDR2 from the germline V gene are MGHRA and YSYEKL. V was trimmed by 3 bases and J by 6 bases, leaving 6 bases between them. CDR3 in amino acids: CASSHAREQYF. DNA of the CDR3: TGCGCCAGCAGCCATGCCCGCGAGCAGTACTTC.

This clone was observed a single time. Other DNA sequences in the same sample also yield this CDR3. The CDR3 spells CASSIGGNEQFF. The DNA of the CDR3 is TGTGCCAGTAGTATTGGGGGGAATGAGCAGTTCTTC. This rearrangement joins TRBV19 to TRBJ2-1; TRBD2 might be the D (6 bases). CDR1 is LNHDA and CDR2 is SQIVND in the germline V gene (reference sequence). The CDR3 consists of 12 residues. Trimming took 3 bases from V and 7 from J, leaving 7 bases between them.

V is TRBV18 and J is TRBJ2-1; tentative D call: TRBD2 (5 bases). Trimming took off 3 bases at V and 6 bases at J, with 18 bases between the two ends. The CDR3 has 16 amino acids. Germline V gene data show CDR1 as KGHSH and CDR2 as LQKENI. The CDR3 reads CASSPFDPTRGNEQFF. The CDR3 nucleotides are TGTGCCAGCTCACCCTTCGACCCGACCCGGGGCAATGAGCAGTTCTTC.

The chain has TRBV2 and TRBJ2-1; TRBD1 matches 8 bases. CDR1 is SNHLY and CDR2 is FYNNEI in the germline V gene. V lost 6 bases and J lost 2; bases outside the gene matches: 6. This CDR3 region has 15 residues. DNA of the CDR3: TGTGCCAGCAGCGCGACCAGGGGGCCCTACAATGAGCAGTTCTTC. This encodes CASSATRGPYNEQFF.

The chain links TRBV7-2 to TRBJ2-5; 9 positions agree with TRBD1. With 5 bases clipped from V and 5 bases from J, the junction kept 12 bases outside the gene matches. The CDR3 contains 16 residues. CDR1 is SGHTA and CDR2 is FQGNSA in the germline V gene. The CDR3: CASSPNLQGARETQYF. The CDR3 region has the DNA TGTGCCAGCAGCCCGAACCTACAGGGGGCACGTGAGACCCAGTACTTC.

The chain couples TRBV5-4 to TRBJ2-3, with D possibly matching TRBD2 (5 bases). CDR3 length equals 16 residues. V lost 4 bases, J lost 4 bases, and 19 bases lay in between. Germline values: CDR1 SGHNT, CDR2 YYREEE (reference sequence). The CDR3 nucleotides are TGTGCCAGCAGCCGCCCTCCTTTAGCGATTTCAGATACGCAGTATTTT. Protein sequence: CASSRPPLAISDTQYF.

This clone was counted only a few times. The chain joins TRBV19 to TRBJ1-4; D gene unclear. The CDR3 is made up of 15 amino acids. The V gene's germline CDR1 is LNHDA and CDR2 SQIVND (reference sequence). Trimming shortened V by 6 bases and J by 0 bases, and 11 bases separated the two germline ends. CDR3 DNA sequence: TGTGCCAGTAGCAAAGAGTCGACAACTAATGAAAAACTGTTTTTT. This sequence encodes CASSKESTTNEKLFF.

CDR3 sequence: CASSLRLAGVEQFF. The DNA of the CDR3 is TGTGCCAGCAGCCTCCGACTAGCGGGAGTTGAGCAGTTCTTC. The rearrangement uses TRBV9 and TRBJ2-1, with 12 bases lining up with TRBD2. The CDR3 is 14 amino acids. Trimming at V came to 4 bases and at J to 9 bases, leaving 5 bases not matched to a gene. The germline V gene has CDR1 SGDLS and CDR2 YYNGEE.

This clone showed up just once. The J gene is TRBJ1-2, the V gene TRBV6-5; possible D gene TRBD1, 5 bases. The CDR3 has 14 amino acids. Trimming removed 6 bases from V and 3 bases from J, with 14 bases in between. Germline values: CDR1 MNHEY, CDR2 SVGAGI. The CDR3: CASSQGVSYYGYTF. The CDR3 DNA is TGTGCCAGCAGCCAAGGGGTTTCGTACTATGGCTACACCTTC.

This chain's CDR3 is CASSLEGLSSYEQYF. In DNA, the CDR3 is TGTGCCAGCAGCTTGGAGGGCCTCAGCTCCTACGAGCAGTACTTC. The V gene is TRBV5-5, the J gene TRBJ2-7; D uncertain. The V end was cut by 0 bases, the J end by 0 bases, with 10 bases between. The CDR3 contains 15 residues. Germline V gene lookup returns CDR1 SGHKS and CDR2 YYEKEE (reference sequence).